This T cell receptor (beta chain) was retrieved from a study of T cell changes during pregnancy in multiple sclerosis. This CDR3 has 13 amino acids. Trimming cost V 4 bases and J 6 bases; bases outside gene matches: 6. CDR1 is SGHRS and CDR2 is YFSETQ in the germline V gene. Clones were read by immunoSEQ multiplex PCR, and TCRdb kept only the in-frame ones, dropping some. The data show about 71,000 clones, around 94% seen once. The rearrangement joins TRBV5-1 to TRBJ1-2; 7 bases map to TRBD1. The starting material was peripheral blood, obtained in the third trimester of pregnancy. The clonotype comes from a female donor with multiple sclerosis, enrolled in a pregnancy study. This CDR3 reads CASSRTGVDGYTF. CDR3 bases: TGCGCCAGCAGCCGGACAGGAGTAGATGGCTACACCTTC.